Listed below are T cell receptor beta chains from one sample, sequenced in a study of T cells in localized non-small cell lung cancer. Data came from immunoSEQ multiplex PCR; TCRdb stores just in-frame clones and leaves some out. Among roughly 23,000 clones listed, 70% to 90% were seen once. Sequenced here: peripheral blood, sampled before any cancer treatment. The receptors were gathered from a male donor older than 55 with stage I lung adenocarcinoma. The conserved cysteine and the conserved F or W are not part of the CDR3 here.

J	V	CDR3
TRBJ2-3	TRBV6-6	AAGPSFASTDTQY
TRBJ1-3	TRBV7-6	ASSLETSGNTIY
TRBJ1-5	TRBV19	ASARGQGVYSNQPQH
TRBJ2-2	TRBV28	ASSSRGRGELF
TRBJ2-7	TRBV4-3	ASSQDWGTSQYEQY
TRBJ2-1	TRBV6-1	ASSDQGSSNEQF
TRBJ1-2	TRBV10-3	AISERGGTDGANYGYT
TRBJ2-1	TRBV11-3	ASSLGTSGRGEQF
TRBJ1-4	TRBV19	ATTAGSNEKLF
TRBJ2-5	TRBV29-1	SVGEGSLEETQY
TRBJ1-1	TRBV7-2	ASSLAQGVTEAF
TRBJ2-7	TRBV1	TSSQRGGGEDEQY
TRBJ2-5	TRBV25-1	ASSEYFATSGKETQY
TRBJ2-7	TRBV5-4	ASSLEVSYEQY
TRBJ1-2	TRBV14	ASSQESGYT
TRBJ1-1	TRBV18	ASRELPNTEAF
TRBJ1-2	TRBV6-5	ASSEGADYGYT
TRBJ2-2	TRBV19	ASSIGNTGELF
TRBJ2-1	TRBV7-2	ASSPGGVAGSLDEQF
TRBJ2-5	TRBV5-6	ASSSHPQGPETQY
TRBJ1-5	TRBV18	ASSPELSNQPQH
TRBJ2-3	TRBV27	ATGRGGSTDTQY
TRBJ1-2	TRBV6-5	ATRRGLGYT
TRBJ2-2	TRBV28	ASSSRKFADSLTGELF
TRBJ1-1	TRBV27	ASSRTLTGNTEAF
TRBJ1-4	TRBV7-2	ASSLLQLSNEKLF
TRBJ2-7	TRBV15	ATSRLRGWSEQY
TRBJ1-5	TRBV2	ASSESGVNQPQH
TRBJ1-5	TRBV19	ASSIGGREGKPQH
TRBJ2-2	TRBV10-3	AISESAPGQGGNGELF
TRBJ1-6	TRBV19	ATARSGANSPLH
TRBJ2-3	TRBV7-2	ASSLGAGAYTDTQY
TRBJ1-1	TRBV25-1	ASSEAGGRRAF
TRBJ2-5	TRBV7-8	ASSPRAGLAGELETQY
TRBJ2-5	TRBV7-7	ASSSSGQETQY
TRBJ2-3	TRBV6-1	ASTVVAGGEDTQY
TRBJ1-5	TRBV12-2	ASRFGGNSIFFSNQPQH
TRBJ2-5	TRBV2	ASSVGQTTFQETQY
TRBJ2-7	TRBV6-5	ASSYSTGNYEQY
TRBJ1-1	TRBV28	ASSSGQNTEAF
TRBJ1-1	TRBV5-1	ASSRQGTTEAF
TRBJ2-1	TRBV11-3	ASSLSLAGAYEQF
TRBJ1-5	TRBV12-5	ASGLDRSWPQH
TRBJ2-7	TRBV2	ASSGGGTQRYEQY
TRBJ2-3	TRBV29-1	SVEAAGGKGDTQY
TRBJ1-2	TRBV11-2	ASSLVFPQRI
TRBJ1-2	TRBV28	ASGRQGNGYT
TRBJ1-6	TRBV7-9	ASSLGSGDNSPLH
TRBJ1-2	TRBV7-2	ASSLGWERGYT
TRBJ1-5	TRBV2	ASSVWGDQPQH
TRBJ1-1	TRBV7-2	ASSLDARAAEAF
TRBJ1-4	TRBV28	ASNEQTGAAAGEKLF
TRBJ2-7	TRBV30	AWGGAPYEQY
TRBJ2-7	TRBV18	ASSPPSGNNYEQY
TRBJ1-1	TRBV7-7	ASSLDRNTEAF
TRBJ2-1	TRBV11-2	ASSRRAESYNEQF
TRBJ2-3	TRBV9	ASSVGGSTDTQY